The rows below give T cell receptor beta chains drawn from one sample of a study of blood T cell repertoires in COVID-19. The repertoire was sequenced with immunoSEQ multiplex PCR; TCRdb's copy has only in-frame clones and lacks some. Counted here are about 280,000 clones, about 90% occurring once; the ten biggest clones make up less than 2.5%. The sample consisted of peripheral blood. The receptors come from a woman in her twenties or thirties who had recovered from COVID-19. Both conserved end residues are part of each CDR3. Each record gives: V gene, clone size, J gene, D gene, CDR3 DNA, CDR3 protein. D genes are given only for firm matches. Clone size is given for some rows only: seen once, a few or many times, or a class if the clone is expanded.

v_gene: TRBV3-1/TRBV3-2; abundance: NA; j_gene: TRBJ1-4; d_gene: TRBD1; CDR3nt: TGTGCCTCCCGGACAGGTGAAAAACTGTTTTTT; CDR3aa: CASRTGEKLFF
v_gene: TRBV19; abundance: NA; j_gene: TRBJ2-2; d_gene: NA; CDR3nt: TGTGCCAGTATTTCCCAGGGTTCGGCCGGGGAGCTGTTTTTT; CDR3aa: CASISQGSAGELFF
v_gene: TRBV3-1/TRBV3-2; abundance: NA; j_gene: TRBJ1-1; d_gene: NA; CDR3nt: TGTGCCAGCAGCCAAGAGGGAGGAATTGGGAACACTGAAGCTTTCTTT; CDR3aa: CASSQEGGIGNTEAFF
v_gene: TRBV5-1; abundance: NA; j_gene: TRBJ2-1; d_gene: NA; CDR3nt: TGCGCCAGCAGCTCGCTGTATAGGTCTAGTGAGCAGTTCTTC; CDR3aa: CASSSLYRSSEQFF
v_gene: TRBV4-2; abundance: few; j_gene: TRBJ2-1; d_gene: TRBD2; CDR3nt: TGTGCCAGCAGCCCCCACTCCTCGGGGGGGGGCAATGAGCAGTTCTTC; CDR3aa: CASSPHSSGGGNEQFF
v_gene: TRBV10-3; abundance: NA; j_gene: TRBJ2-7; d_gene: NA; CDR3nt: TGTGCCATCAGTGAGTCGTTCTCGGGGGGCCAAGACTACGAGCAGTACTTC; CDR3aa: CAISESFSGGQDYEQYF
v_gene: TRBV7-6; abundance: NA; j_gene: TRBJ2-2; d_gene: NA; CDR3nt: TGTGCCAGCAGCCAAACCGGGGAGCTGTTTTTT; CDR3aa: CASSQTGELFF
v_gene: TRBV19; abundance: NA; j_gene: TRBJ1-1; d_gene: NA; CDR3nt: TGTGCCAGTAGGGCAAACAGGGTGAACACTGAAGCTTTCTTT; CDR3aa: CASRANRVNTEAFF
v_gene: TRBV9; abundance: NA; j_gene: TRBJ1-5; d_gene: NA; CDR3nt: TGTGCCAGCAGCCCAGAGGGGGTGAGCAATCAGCCCCAGCATTTT; CDR3aa: CASSPEGVSNQPQHF
v_gene: TRBV3-1/TRBV3-2; abundance: NA; j_gene: TRBJ2-2; d_gene: TRBD2; CDR3nt: TGTGCCAGCAGCCGGGACCCGGGAGGGACCGGGGAGCTGTTTTTT; CDR3aa: CASSRDPGGTGELFF
v_gene: TRBV28; abundance: NA; j_gene: TRBJ2-7; d_gene: TRBD2; CDR3nt: TGTGCCAGCAGTTCTTGGACTAGCGGGAGGCGACGGGAGCAGTACTTC; CDR3aa: CASSSWTSGRRREQYF
v_gene: TRBV30; abundance: NA; j_gene: TRBJ1-5; d_gene: TRBD1; CDR3nt: TGTGCCTGGAGCGCCGGGACAGGAAGTCAGCCCCAGCATTTT; CDR3aa: CAWSAGTGSQPQHF
v_gene: TRBV4-1; abundance: NA; j_gene: TRBJ1-2; d_gene: NA; CDR3nt: TGCGCCAGCAGCCAGACAATGGTGACAGGAGACTACACCTTC; CDR3aa: CASSQTMVTGDYTF
v_gene: TRBV7-9; abundance: few; j_gene: TRBJ2-1; d_gene: TRBD2; CDR3nt: TGTGCCAGCAGCTCCCATGGCGGACTAGCGGTGTACAATGAGCAGTTCTTC; CDR3aa: CASSSHGGLAVYNEQFF
v_gene: TRBV29-1; abundance: NA; j_gene: TRBJ2-7; d_gene: NA; CDR3nt: TGCAGCGTAGCCTCCGGCGAGCAGTACTTC; CDR3aa: CSVASGEQYF
v_gene: TRBV11-2; abundance: NA; j_gene: TRBJ1-6; d_gene: NA; CDR3nt: TGTGCCAGCAGCTCAAGGTCAGGGTCAGGAAATTCACCCCTCCACTTT; CDR3aa: CASSSRSGSGNSPLHF
v_gene: TRBV7-9; abundance: medium-sized; j_gene: TRBJ1-2; d_gene: NA; CDR3nt: TGTGCCAGCAGCCCTAACGGGGTTTATGGCTACACCTTC; CDR3aa: CASSPNGVYGYTF
v_gene: TRBV13; abundance: NA; j_gene: TRBJ1-2; d_gene: TRBD1; CDR3nt: TGTGCCAGCAGCTTAGGGGTAACAGGGGTCGGCGGCTACACCTTC; CDR3aa: CASSLGVTGVGGYTF
v_gene: TRBV5-1; abundance: NA; j_gene: TRBJ2-7; d_gene: TRBD1; CDR3nt: TGCGCCAGCAGCTTGGCACCGGGACAGGGTTACTACGAGCAGTACTTC; CDR3aa: CASSLAPGQGYYEQYF
v_gene: TRBV11-2; abundance: NA; j_gene: TRBJ2-1; d_gene: TRBD1; CDR3nt: TGTGCCAGCAGCCCCGGGACAGGGTTGAATGAGCAGTTCTTC; CDR3aa: CASSPGTGLNEQFF
v_gene: TRBV11-2; abundance: once; j_gene: TRBJ2-7; d_gene: NA; CDR3nt: TGTGCCAGCAGCTTAGATTGGGTGAGGGAGAGGGACTACGAGCAGTACTTC; CDR3aa: CASSLDWVRERDYEQYF
v_gene: TRBV7-8; abundance: once; j_gene: TRBJ2-3; d_gene: NA; CDR3nt: TGTGCCAGCAGCCTAAGGGACACCTACACAGATACGCAGTATTTT; CDR3aa: CASSLRDTYTDTQYF
v_gene: TRBV24-1; abundance: NA; j_gene: TRBJ2-5; d_gene: NA; CDR3nt: TGTGCCACCAGTGCAGGGGCCCCCACGGAGACCCAGTACTTC; CDR3aa: CATSAGAPTETQYF
v_gene: TRBV19; abundance: NA; j_gene: TRBJ2-3; d_gene: NA; CDR3nt: TGTGCCAGTAGGCAGGGTAGGACGCAGTATTTT; CDR3aa: CASRQGRTQYF
v_gene: TRBV30; abundance: NA; j_gene: TRBJ1-5; d_gene: NA; CDR3nt: TGTGCCTGGAGCCGTACGCAGAGCAATCAGCCCCAGCATTTT; CDR3aa: CAWSRTQSNQPQHF
v_gene: TRBV25-1; abundance: NA; j_gene: TRBJ2-7; d_gene: TRBD2; CDR3nt: TGTGCCAGCAGTGTGCCCCTAGCGGGAGTCTTCGAGCAGTACTTC; CDR3aa: CASSVPLAGVFEQYF
v_gene: TRBV2; abundance: NA; j_gene: TRBJ1-3; d_gene: NA; CDR3nt: TGTGCCAGCAGTGAAAGAGTATTTGGAAACACCATATATTTT; CDR3aa: CASSERVFGNTIYF
v_gene: TRBV5-1; abundance: NA; j_gene: TRBJ1-5; d_gene: NA; CDR3nt: TGCGCCAGCAGCTTGATCCCAGGGGTCTTCAATCAGCCCCAGCATTTT; CDR3aa: CASSLIPGVFNQPQHF
v_gene: TRBV5-1; abundance: NA; j_gene: TRBJ2-5; d_gene: TRBD2; CDR3nt: TGCGCCAGCAGGGCCCCTAGCGGGGGGGATGAGACCCAGTACTTC; CDR3aa: CASRAPSGGDETQYF
v_gene: TRBV7-8; abundance: many; j_gene: TRBJ1-2; d_gene: TRBD1; CDR3nt: TGTGCCAGCAGCTTGTTTACAGGGGGCGAGGGCTACACCTTC; CDR3aa: CASSLFTGGEGYTF
v_gene: TRBV3-1/TRBV3-2; abundance: NA; j_gene: TRBJ2-3; d_gene: TRBD2; CDR3nt: TGTGCCAGCAGCCAAGAAGCGGGAGGGCTAGATACGCAGTATTTT; CDR3aa: CASSQEAGGLDTQYF
v_gene: TRBV10-3; abundance: few; j_gene: TRBJ2-6; d_gene: TRBD1; CDR3nt: TGTGCCATCAGTACAGGGGCTGGAATTCTCTCTGGGGCCAACGTCCTGACTTTC; CDR3aa: CAISTGAGILSGANVLTF
v_gene: TRBV7-9; abundance: NA; j_gene: TRBJ2-5; d_gene: TRBD1; CDR3nt: TGTGCCAGCAGCCCTGGGGACAGGGGGCTCCAAGAGACCCAGTACTTC; CDR3aa: CASSPGDRGLQETQYF
v_gene: TRBV27; abundance: NA; j_gene: TRBJ1-5; d_gene: NA; CDR3nt: TGTGCCAGCAGTTTATGGCGGGATCAGCCCCAGCATTTT; CDR3aa: CASSLWRDQPQHF
v_gene: TRBV5-1; abundance: few; j_gene: TRBJ2-1; d_gene: NA; CDR3nt: TGCGCCAGCAGCTTGGGGGGGCAAAGCAATGAGCAGTTCTTC; CDR3aa: CASSLGGQSNEQFF
v_gene: TRBV19; abundance: NA; j_gene: TRBJ1-5; d_gene: NA; CDR3nt: TGTGCCAGTAGTATTTATTTGGAGGGGCGACAGCCCCAGCATTTT; CDR3aa: CASSIYLEGRQPQHF
v_gene: TRBV5-6; abundance: once; j_gene: TRBJ1-5; d_gene: TRBD1; CDR3nt: TGTGCCAGCAGCTTGGCCCCGGGACAGGGGACTCAGCCCCAGCATTTT; CDR3aa: CASSLAPGQGTQPQHF
v_gene: TRBV2; abundance: NA; j_gene: TRBJ1-1; d_gene: TRBD1; CDR3nt: TGTGCCAGCACTAGGGGGCTTGGCACTGAAGCTTTCTTT; CDR3aa: CASTRGLGTEAFF
v_gene: TRBV27; abundance: NA; j_gene: TRBJ2-5; d_gene: TRBD1; CDR3nt: TGTGCCAGCGGGTACCAGGGGGCATCGCAAGAGACCCAGTACTTC; CDR3aa: CASGYQGASQETQYF
v_gene: TRBV7-8; abundance: NA; j_gene: TRBJ2-7; d_gene: NA; CDR3nt: TGTGCCAGCAGTAACCGGGACAACTCCTACGAGCAGTACTTC; CDR3aa: CASSNRDNSYEQYF
v_gene: TRBV6-2/TRBV6-3; abundance: NA; j_gene: TRBJ1-4; d_gene: TRBD1; CDR3nt: TGTGCCAGCAGCCTACTCGGACAGGGCGGAGAAAAACTGTTTTTT; CDR3aa: CASSLLGQGGEKLFF
v_gene: TRBV5-8; abundance: few; j_gene: TRBJ2-3; d_gene: TRBD2; CDR3nt: TGTGCCAGCAGCTTTCCCGAGACTAGCGGGAAAACGCAGTATTTT; CDR3aa: CASSFPETSGKTQYF
v_gene: TRBV4-3; abundance: NA; j_gene: TRBJ2-3; d_gene: TRBD1; CDR3nt: TGCGCCAGCAGCCGTACTACCGGGACAGGGATCCCAGATACGCAGTATTTT; CDR3aa: CASSRTTGTGIPDTQYF
v_gene: TRBV30; abundance: NA; j_gene: TRBJ1-4; d_gene: NA; CDR3nt: TGTGCCTGGAGTGGAATGCCCACGGAACTGTTTTTT; CDR3aa: CAWSGMPTELFF
v_gene: TRBV3-1/TRBV3-2; abundance: NA; j_gene: TRBJ2-1; d_gene: TRBD2; CDR3nt: TGTGCCAGCTCACGACTAGCCGGGAACAATGAGCAGTTCTTC; CDR3aa: CASSRLAGNNEQFF
v_gene: TRBV30; abundance: NA; j_gene: TRBJ2-3; d_gene: NA; CDR3nt: TGTGCCTGGAGTTCTTCAGGACTTAGCACAGATACGCAGTATTTT; CDR3aa: CAWSSSGLSTDTQYF
v_gene: TRBV7-9; abundance: NA; j_gene: TRBJ1-4; d_gene: TRBD1; CDR3nt: TGTGCCAGCAGACCAGACAGGGATCAACGCTTGGAAAAACTGTTTTTT; CDR3aa: CASRPDRDQRLEKLFF
v_gene: TRBV13; abundance: once; j_gene: TRBJ2-4; d_gene: NA; CDR3nt: TGTGCCAGCAGCCCGACCCCAGAGGAGGGGCGCGACAAAAACATTCAGTACTTC; CDR3aa: CASSPTPEEGRDKNIQYF
v_gene: TRBV6-5; abundance: NA; j_gene: TRBJ1-2; d_gene: TRBD1; CDR3nt: TGTGCCAGCAGTCGGGACAGGGTCGGTGGCTACACCTTC; CDR3aa: CASSRDRVGGYTF
v_gene: TRBV5-1; abundance: few; j_gene: TRBJ2-7; d_gene: TRBD1; CDR3nt: TGCGCCAGCAGCTTGGAGGGACAGGGGGTAATCGACGAGCAGTACTTC; CDR3aa: CASSLEGQGVIDEQYF
v_gene: TRBV5-4; abundance: NA; j_gene: TRBJ1-1; d_gene: TRBD1; CDR3nt: TGTGCCAGCAGCTACATAGCCGGGACAGGGGTCCCTGAAGCTTTCTTT; CDR3aa: CASSYIAGTGVPEAFF
v_gene: TRBV5-8; abundance: NA; j_gene: TRBJ1-5; d_gene: TRBD1; CDR3nt: TGTGCCAGCAGCTACGGGACAGGGGACCATCAGCCCCAGCATTTT; CDR3aa: CASSYGTGDHQPQHF